This T cell receptor (beta chain) was observed in a study of cytomegalovirus exposure and HLA in healthy donors. Study observations and caveats: Cytomegalovirus-associated TCR beta chains were listed, numbering more than 150.

Concerning this clone: The antigen remains undetermined.

Vbeta (60) and Jbeta (13) primers were used in the PCR. Assay used: immunoSEQ multiplex PCR; TCRdb lists only in-frame clones, some missing. The data contain more than 95,000 clones, 83% of them singletons. From germline, CDR1 is SGHTA and CDR2 FQGTGA. J gave up 1 base and V 5 bases, and 7 bases lay outside the gene matches. This CDR3 spans 15 amino acids. This sequence was found in a woman in her forties in good health and CMV-seropositive. This chain joins TRBV7-3 and TRBJ1-1, with 7 bases that match TRBD1. The specimen sequenced was PBMCs. CDR3: CASSPQTGQNTEAFF. The CDR3 DNA is TGTGCCAGCAGCCCACAGACAGGGCAGAACACTGAAGCTTTCTTT.